Below, 30 T cell receptor beta chains from the same sample are listed, as sequenced in a study of blood T cell repertoires in COVID-19 (dated by TCRdb to the early 2020s). Libraries came from the immunoSEQ multiplex PCR assay. TCRdb retrieved this table from immuneACCESS and kept in-frame rearrangements only. Not all clones are present; in checked studies, unresolved V genes account for under half, and no reason is known for the remainder. The sample has about 240,000 clones on record, approximately 85% of them singletons. The ten largest clones capture 10% to 15% of the sample. The specimen was peripheral blood. These receptors all come from a man older than 75 with acute or convalescent COVID-19.

The chain recombines TRBV28 with TRBJ2-7; D might be TRBD1 (5 bases). Germline loops: CDR1 MDHEN, CDR2 SYDVKM. This CDR3 is 15 amino acids long. V was shortened by 6 bases and J by 5 bases, with 20 bases between the two germline ends. The CDR3 reads CASSLGGARANEQYF. CDR3 coding DNA: TGTGCCAGCAGCCTAGGTGGGGCCAGGGCCAACGAGCAGTACTTC.

The J gene is TRBJ1-1, the V gene TRBV5-1; D is unclear. CDR3 length: 14 residues. Germline V lookup: CDR1 SGHRS, CDR2 YFSETQ. Trimming shortened V by 2 bases and J by 4 bases, and 12 bases separated the two germline ends. The CDR3 reads CASSFSGSSTEAFF. The CDR3, as DNA: TGCGCCAGCAGCTTCTCCGGTTCGAGCACTGAAGCTTTCTTT.

The V gene is TRBV10-1, the J gene TRBJ1-2, with 7 positions matching TRBD1. CDR3 size: 13 residues. Germline CDR1 is WNHNN and CDR2 is SYGVQD (reference sequence). The V and J ends lost 6 bases and 3 bases, in that order; junction bases with no gene match: 4. The CDR3 reads CASSKTGYYGYTF. CDR3 DNA sequence: TGCGCCAGCAGCAAGACAGGGTACTATGGCTACACCTTC.

In this sample, this clone turned up once. The chain couples TRBV6-6 to TRBJ2-1; weak D call: TRBD2 (5 bases). Germline CDR1 reads MNHNY; CDR2 reads SVGAGI (reference sequence). The CDR3 sequence is 14 residues long. Trimming removed 2 bases from V and 8 bases from J, with 13 bases in between. This CDR3 reads CASSYPTRNDEQFF. CDR3 coding DNA: TGTGCCAGCAGTTACCCAACTAGAAACGATGAGCAGTTCTTC.

V usage is TRBV3-1 (or the pseudogene TRBV3-2) and J usage is TRBJ1-5; no reliable D call. Germline V lookup: CDR1 LGHDT, CDR2 YNNKEL (reference sequence). Trimming took off 5 bases at V and 4 bases at J, with 15 bases between the two ends. The CDR3 has 15 amino acids. The CDR3 is CASSEGFRRNQPQHF. The CDR3 DNA is TGTGCCAGCAGCGAAGGGTTTAGGAGGAATCAGCCCCAGCATTTT.

The CDR3 DNA reads TGCGCCAGCAGCTTGGCGGAGGGAGGGCGTGAGCAGTTCTTC. Encoded protein: CASSLAEGGREQFF. The chain is built from TRBV5-1 and TRBJ2-1; 7 bases match TRBD2. The CDR3 is made up of 14 amino acids. Germline trimming cut 0 bases from V and 9 bases from J; bases unmatched to any gene: 6. Germline V gene lookup returns CDR1 SGHRS and CDR2 YFSETQ. The variable domain in full, completed from reference TRBV5-1 and TRBJ2-1, reads KAGVTQTPRYLIKTRGQQVTLSCSPISGHRSVSWYQQTPGQGLQFLFEYFSETQRNKGNFPGRFSGRQFSNSRSEMNVSTLELGDSALYLCASSLAEGGREQFFGPGTRLTVL.

This clone was counted a single time. The gene calls are TRBV6-5 and TRBJ1-6; D remains ambiguous. The germline CDR1 and CDR2 sequences are MNHEY and SVGAGI. The CDR3 totals 13 residues. Trimming took 7 bases from V and 7 from J, leaving 11 bases between them. The CDR3 region has the DNA TGTGCCAGCACCACTTCGTTAAATTCACCCCTCCACTTT. This sequence encodes CASTTSLNSPLHF.

V usage is TRBV9 and J usage is TRBJ1-1, with D uncertain. The CDR3 sequence is 13 residues long. Trimming stripped 3 bases from V and 11 bases from J, with 17 bases between. Looked up from germline, CDR1 is SGDLS and CDR2 is YYNGEE. CDR3 protein: CASSAGGEGGAFF. The CDR3 nucleotides read TGTGCCAGCAGCGCTGGCGGTGAAGGAGGGGCTTTCTTT.

The chain joins TRBV7-8 to TRBJ2-7, with D maybe TRBD1 (6 bases). Germline V gene sequence: CDR1 SGHVS, CDR2 FQNEAQ. V lost 5 bases to trimming and J lost 2 bases, with 16 bases between them. This CDR3 contains 15 residues. CDR3: CASSPGAGLTYEQYF. The CDR3 coding sequence is TGTGCCAGCAGCCCAGGGGCAGGTCTAACCTACGAGCAGTACTTC.

This clone appeared a few times. V is TRBV10-3 and J is TRBJ2-5; tentatively, D is TRBD2 (7 bases). V dropped 6 bases and J dropped 5 bases, with 16 bases sitting between them. The CDR3 is made up of 14 amino acids. Germline CDR1 ENHRY, CDR2 SYGVKD. The CDR3 region has the DNA TGTGCCATCAGCGAAGGGGGGGCCTTGGAGACCCAGTACTTC. Protein: CAISEGGALETQYF.

The J gene is TRBJ1-5, the V gene TRBV7-8; weak D call: TRBD1 (5 bases). Germline V gene lookup returns CDR1 SGHVS and CDR2 FQNEAQ. CDR3 length: 13 residues. V was cut by 5 bases and J by 7 bases, with 12 bases left in between. The DNA of the CDR3 is TGTGCCAGCAGCGGGGGGGTAGGGCAGCCCCAGCATTTT. It specifies CASSGGVGQPQHF.

The gene calls are TRBV3-1 (or the pseudogene TRBV3-2) and TRBJ1-2; TRBD1 aligns across 7 bases. In germline, CDR1 is LGHDT, CDR2 YNNKEL (reference sequence). Trimming at V came to 3 bases and at J to 6 bases, leaving 4 bases not matched to a gene. The CDR3 spans 13 residues. CDR3 sequence: CASSHRDSNGYTF. CDR3 DNA: TGTGCCAGCAGCCACAGGGACAGTAATGGCTACACCTTC.

This CDR3 reads CATSDPSTGTQGTQYF. CDR3 DNA: TGTGCCACCAGTGATCCTTCAACCGGGACTCAGGGGACCCAGTACTTC. The chain is built from TRBV24-1 and TRBJ2-5; a weak D match, TRBD2 (6 bases). V was cut by 3 bases and J by 7 bases, with 20 bases left in between. The CDR3 consists of 16 residues. Germline CDR1 KGHDR, CDR2 SFDVKD.

This clone was picked up one time. The chain links TRBV3-1 (or the pseudogene TRBV3-2) to TRBJ1-2, with TRBD1 identical over 7 bases. Germline CDR1 and CDR2: LGHDT and YNNKEL (reference sequence). V shed 2 bases, J shed 7 bases, and the junction held 7 bases outside the gene matches. The CDR3 has 14 residues. This chain's CDR3 is CASSQPPTGSGYTF. In DNA form, the CDR3 reads TGTGCCAGCAGCCAACCCCCGACAGGGAGTGGCTACACCTTC.

This clone has just a few counts. This sequence joins TRBV9 and TRBJ1-1, with D perhaps matching TRBD1 (6 bases). The length of the CDR3 is 17 residues. V lost 4 bases and J lost 0, with 19 bases in between. CDR1 is SGDLS, CDR2 YYNGEE, per germline. CDR3 loop: CASSPLKGGFMNTEAFF. The DNA for the CDR3 is TGTGCCAGCAGCCCCCTTAAGGGGGGGTTCATGAACACTGAAGCTTTCTTT.

The chain has TRBV6-1 and TRBJ1-5, with a tentative D call TRBD1 (5 bases). Germline CDR1 and CDR2: MNHNS and SASEGT. The germline V and J ends were trimmed by 3 bases and 0 bases, with 12 bases remaining between them. The CDR3 is 16 amino acids. CDR3 bases: TGTGCCAGCAGTGAGGGCGGGGGGTATAGCAATCAGCCCCAGCATTTT. Translating it yields CASSEGGGYSNQPQHF.

J is TRBJ1-3 and V is TRBV28; TRBD1 matches at 8 bases. The CDR3 extends over 17 amino acids. From germline, CDR1 is MDHEN and CDR2 SYDVKM. J lost 1 base, V lost 6 bases, and 11 bases had no gene match. In DNA form, the CDR3 reads TGTGCCAGCAGAAAGATCGGACAGGGACAATCTGGAAACACCATATATTTT. It is translated as CASRKIGQGQSGNTIYF.

The chain uses TRBV2 and TRBJ1-1, with D maybe TRBD1 (5 bases). CDR1 is SNHLY and CDR2 is FYNNEI in the germline V gene. Between the trimmed V and J ends, which lost 5 bases and 1 base, there was a span of 8 bases. The CDR3 is 13 amino acids. The CDR3 DNA sequence: TGTGCCAGCAGTACTGACAGGAACACTGAAGCTTTCTTT. Its translation is CASSTDRNTEAFF. Full variable domain (outside the CDR3, taken from reference TRBV2 and TRBJ1-1): EPEVTQTPSHQVTQMGQEVILRCVPISNHLYFYWYRQILGQKVEFLVSFYNNEISEKSEIFDDQFSVERPDGSNFTLKIRSTKLEDSAMYFCASSTDRNTEAFFGQGTRLTVV.

The chain links TRBV20-1 to TRBJ2-1; 12 nucleotides align to TRBD2. Germline loops: CDR1 DFQATT, CDR2 SNEGSKA (reference sequence). Losses at the gene ends were 3 bases for V and 0 bases for J; bases not matched to a gene: 6. The CDR3 spans 17 residues. The CDR3 loop is CSASGLAGFGSYNEQFF. In DNA, the CDR3 is TGCAGTGCTAGTGGACTAGCGGGATTCGGCTCCTACAATGAGCAGTTCTTC.

The gene calls are TRBV27 and TRBJ2-1; no definite D call. The germline V and J ends were trimmed by 7 bases and 5 bases, with 18 bases remaining between them. CDR1 is MNHEY and CDR2 is SMNVEV in the germline V gene (reference sequence). There are 15 residues in the CDR3. The CDR3 nucleotides read TGTGCCAGCACCCCCGCCGAGAGATCGAACAATGAGCAGTTCTTC. Protein: CASTPAERSNNEQFF.

The rearrangement uses TRBV28 and TRBJ2-7, with 8 bases identical to TRBD1. The CDR3 length is 15 residues. V lost 5 bases and J lost 5; bases outside the gene matches: 11. From germline, CDR1 is MDHEN and CDR2 SYDVKM. The CDR3: CASSGAGTGGDEQYF. As DNA, the CDR3 is TGTGCCAGCAGTGGGGCTGGGACAGGAGGAGACGAGCAGTACTTC. Drawing the rest from reference TRBV28 and TRBJ2-7, the complete variable domain is DVKVTQSSRYLVKRTGEKVFLECVQDMDHENMFWYRQDPGLGLRLIYFSYDVKMKEKGDIPEGYSVSREKKERFSLILESASTNQTSMYLCASSGAGTGGDEQYFGPGTRLTVT.

This chain uses TRBV11-2 with TRBJ1-2; perhaps TRBD1 as D (6 bases). CDR3 length: 14 residues. The germline V gene encodes CDR1 SGHAT and CDR2 FQNNGV. Between the trimmed V and J ends, which lost 0 bases and 6 bases, there was a span of 11 bases. CDR3 region: CASSLDRDTNGYTF. The CDR3 bases are TGTGCCAGCAGCTTAGACAGGGACACGAATGGCTACACCTTC.

This chain links TRBV6-5 with TRBJ1-2; 8 nucleotides align to TRBD1. V was pared by 0 bases and J by 6 bases, with 6 bases of the junction left unmatched. This CDR3 has 15 amino acids. Germline V lookup: CDR1 MNHEY, CDR2 SVGAGI. CDR3 in DNA: TGTGCCAGCAGTTACTCTAGGGACAGGCAGAATGGCTACACCTTC. This encodes CASSYSRDRQNGYTF.

V and J are TRBV11-2 and TRBJ2-2; D remains unclear. The CDR3 is 11 amino acids. V lost 8 bases, J lost 10 bases, and 11 bases lay in between. Germline V lookup: CDR1 SGHAT, CDR2 FQNNGV. The CDR3 nucleotides are TGTGCCAGCGGCCCCTTCCTGGAGCTGTTTTTT. It specifies CASGPFLELFF.

The V gene is TRBV6-1, the J gene TRBJ2-2; 11 bases are shared with TRBD1. Unmatched junction bases numbered 8, after V lost 2 bases and J lost 6 bases. Germline V lookup: CDR1 MNHNS, CDR2 SASEGT. The CDR3 length is 17 residues. The CDR3 DNA reads as TGTGCCAGCAGTGAATTTGGAGGGACAGGGGGTTCCGGGGAGCTGTTTTTT. This codes for CASSEFGGTGGSGELFF.

The CDR3 bases are TGTGCCAGCAGCCAAGGGGGCCTTACCTACGAGCAGTACTTC. Translated, it gives CASSQGGLTYEQYF. The rearrangement links TRBV3-1 (or the pseudogene TRBV3-2) to TRBJ2-7; maybe TRBD1 (5 bases). V shed 1 base and J shed 2 bases, with 9 bases lying between them. This CDR3 comprises 14 residues. In germline, CDR1 is LGHDT, CDR2 YNNKEL (reference sequence).

V usage is TRBV2 and J usage is TRBJ2-7; D possibly corresponds to TRBD1 (6 bases). V was cut by 6 bases and J by 5 bases, with 11 bases left in between. The germline gives CDR1 SNHLY, CDR2 FYNNEI. The length of the CDR3 is 12 residues. CDR3 protein: CASRQGNNEQYF. The CDR3 region has the DNA TGTGCCAGCAGACAGGGTAATAACGAGCAGTACTTC.

The rearrangement uses TRBV5-4 and TRBJ1-4; D is uncertain. The CDR3 is 15 residues long. Trimming pared 3 bases from V and 2 bases from J, leaving 11 bases between. The germline gives CDR1 SGHNT, CDR2 YYREEE (reference sequence). CDR3 nucleotides: TGTGCCAGCAGCTCAAAGCTCGGGACTAATGAAAAACTGTTTTTT. It specifies CASSSKLGTNEKLFF.

The rearrangement joins TRBV6-5 to TRBJ1-6, with D uncertain. In germline, CDR1 is MNHEY, CDR2 SVGAGI. With 7 bases removed from V and 9 bases from J, the gap between germline ends came to 19 bases. The CDR3 has 15 amino acids. The CDR3 here is CASKGAGRRGSPLHF. The CDR3 coding sequence is TGTGCCAGCAAAGGAGCCGGTCGGCGCGGTTCACCCCTCCACTTT.

The chain links TRBV5-4 to TRBJ1-6, with TRBD1 matching 7 bases. Germline CDR1 is SGHNT and CDR2 is YYREEE (reference sequence). J lost 9 bases, V lost 5 bases, and 11 bases had no gene match. The CDR3 is made up of 15 amino acids. The CDR3 DNA follows: TGTGCCAGCAGTCTAAGGGGGCGAGATGGTTCACCCCTCCACTTT. This translates into CASSLRGRDGSPLHF.